A single sample gave rise to the 13 T cell receptor beta chains below, sequenced in a study of blood T cells in healthy people across ages. Through a sample-barcoded 5' primer and a J-beta primer mix, a second PCR was run for about 7 to 12 cycles. From the 5' RACE reads, TCRdb called clonotypes with MiXCR, one entry per CDR3 protein. The sample carries 790,000 or so distinct CDR3 sequences, about half recorded once. Sequenced material: blood. All receptors derive from a man older than 75 in good health.

V usage is TRBV6-2 or TRBV6-3 and J usage is TRBJ2-5; D is unclear. This CDR3 has 13 residues. Germline CDR1 is MNHEY and CDR2 is SVGEGT. Trimming removed 2 bases at V and 1 base at J, with 5 bases between. For the CDR3, the DNA is TGTGCCAGCAGTTACGTCGTCCAAGAGACCCAGTACTTC. It codes for CASSYVVQETQYF.

In this sample, this clonotype turned up a few times. As DNA, the CDR3 is TGTGCCAGCAGCCAGGAGGGACAGCGGGAGCAGTACTTC. Protein: CASSQEGQREQYF. The V and J genes are TRBV3-1 and TRBJ2-7; D possibly corresponds to TRBD1 (7 bases). The CDR3 loop spans 13 amino acids. Germline V gene sequence: CDR1 LGHDT, CDR2 YNNKEL (reference sequence). The V end lost 3 bases, the J end lost 7 bases, and 13 bases lay between the germline ends.

This clonotype showed up just a few times. This chain connects TRBV6-5 to TRBJ2-1, with unresolved D. This CDR3 is built from 15 residues. In germline, CDR1 is MNHEY, CDR2 SVGAGI. V was clipped by 5 bases and J by 2 bases, with 13 bases between them. The CDR3 here is CASSDPLGPYNEQFF. CDR3 DNA: TGTGCCAGCAGTGACCCCCTCGGGCCCTACAATGAGCAGTTCTTC.

The CDR3 loop reads CASSLDSSIGYTF. DNA for the CDR3: TGTGCCAGCAGCCTCGACAGCTCCATAGGCTACACCTTC. The chain uses TRBV7-2 and TRBJ1-2; maybe TRBD1 (5 bases). Germline CDR1 SGHTA, CDR2 FQGNSA. This CDR3 comprises 13 residues. V shed 5 bases and J shed 8 bases, with 15 bases lying between them.

This clonotype was observed a few times. CDR3 amino acids: CSARGASGSGKNIQYF. The CDR3 region has the DNA TGCAGTGCTAGAGGTGCTAGCGGGAGTGGCAAAAACATTCAGTACTTC. The chain recombines TRBV20-1 with TRBJ2-4; TRBD2 matches at 10 bases. Trimming removed 1 base from V and 3 bases from J; junction bases left unmatched: 6. Germline V lookup: CDR1 DFQATT, CDR2 SNEGSKA (reference sequence). The CDR3 covers 16 residues.

Remarks on this clonotype: A much larger clone differs by one base, so this may be a read error. This chain uses TRBV29-1 with TRBJ2-7; perhaps D is TRBD1 or TRBD2 (5 bases each). Germline lookup yields CDR1 SQVTM and CDR2 ANQGSEA. There are 15 residues in the CDR3. The CDR3 region is CSIEDPRGSPYEQYF. In DNA form, the CDR3 reads TGCAGCATTGAAGATCCGAGGGGATCCCCCTACGAGCAGTACTTC.

V usage is TRBV7-2 and J usage is TRBJ2-3, with 8 bases matching TRBD2. The CDR3 is 18 residues long. After removal of 1 base from V and 4 bases from J, the junction contained 13 bases not matched to a gene. Germline values: CDR1 SGHTA, CDR2 FQGNSA. In nucleotides, the CDR3 is TGTGCCAGCAGCTTAGTATGGTCTAGCGGGCCGGGCGCAGATACGCAGTATTTT. Amino acid sequence: CASSLVWSSGPGADTQYF.

This clonotype was picked up many times. This chain joins TRBV10-3 and TRBJ2-3, with TRBD2 identical over 8 bases. V was clipped by 0 bases and J by 0 bases; unmatched bases: 2. Germline-derived CDR1 and CDR2 are ENHRY and SYGVKD. This CDR3 spans 16 amino acids. The CDR3 nucleotides read TGTGCCATCAGTGAGTCGTCTAGCGGGAGCACAGATACGCAGTATTTT. It encodes CAISESSSGSTDTQYF.

The chain is built from TRBV11-2 and TRBJ2-5, with 7 bases aligning to TRBD2. This CDR3 is built from 16 residues. The germline V gene encodes CDR1 SGHAT and CDR2 FQNNGV. V shed 3 bases and J 2 bases; nucleotides not matched to a gene: 9. CDR3 region: CASSLGLAVGQETQYF. The CDR3 DNA sequence: TGTGCCAGCAGCTTGGGGCTAGCGGTCGGACAAGAGACCCAGTACTTC.

The CDR3 region has the DNA TGCAGCGGGCTAGCGGGCGAATCTCCCGAGCAGTTCTTC. Translation gives CSGLAGESPEQFF. The V gene is TRBV29-1, the J gene TRBJ2-1; TRBD2 aligns across 8 bases. Germline V gene lookup returns CDR1 SQVTM and CDR2 ANQGSEA. V lost 7 bases and J lost 10; bases outside the gene matches: 12. This CDR3 spans 13 amino acids.

This clonotype was seen only a few times. This chain links TRBV3-1 with TRBJ1-2; D is unclear. This CDR3 spans 14 amino acids. Per germline, CDR1 LGHDT and CDR2 YNNKEL (reference sequence). The V end was cut by 0 bases, the J end by 4 bases, with 9 bases between. The CDR3: CASSQEAVRYGYTF. In DNA form, the CDR3 reads TGTGCCAGCAGCCAAGAGGCGGTGCGCTATGGCTACACCTTC.

V gene TRBV3-1 combines with J gene TRBJ2-7; TRBD2 matches at 14 bases. The J call may be faulty, since TRBJ2-4 better matches the DNA end. Germline CDR1 LGHDT, CDR2 YNNKEL (reference sequence). CDR3 length: 16 amino acids. CDR3 sequence: CASSYPGLAGENIQYF. The CDR3 nucleotides are TGTGCCAGCAGCTATCCGGGACTAGCGGGAGAGAACATTCAGTACTTC.

This chain joins TRBV20-1 and TRBJ1-5, with D tentatively TRBD1 (6 bases). Germline V gene lookup returns CDR1 DFQATT and CDR2 SNEGSKA (reference sequence). The CDR3 length is 12 residues. The V and J ends lost 6 bases and 6 bases respectively, with 12 bases between them. In DNA, the CDR3 is TGCAGTGCAAAGGGGGGCGGTCAGCCCCAGCATTTT. Translation: CSAKGGGQPQHF.